The 19 T cell receptor beta chains below all came from one sample that was sequenced in a study of shared clonotypes between healthy human individuals. Only in-frame clones appear in the TCRdb table, and some are missing; sequencing was by immunoSEQ multiplex PCR. The sample consists of more than 900,000 clones, 75% to 80% of them appearing once. Input material: memory CD4+ T cells from PBMCs. Indicated subset: CD45RA-negative fraction. These receptors came from a man between 18 and 29 years old in good health. Some clones in this sample may be carry-over from other donors' samples.

The V gene is TRBV5-1, the J gene TRBJ2-3, with TRBD2 matching over 8 bases. V was clipped by 3 bases and J by 5 bases; unmatched bases: 2. Per the germline V gene, CDR1 is SGHRS and CDR2 is YFSETQ. The CDR3 spans 13 residues. CDR3: CASSSGTRDTQYF. CDR3 DNA sequence: TGCGCCAGCAGCTCAGGGACTAGAGATACGCAGTATTTT.

This clone has a single count. A much larger clone lies a single base off, so this may be a read error. Other nucleotide sequences in the sample specify the same CDR3. V is TRBV25-1 and J is TRBJ1-2; D gene unclear. Germline loops: CDR1 MGHDK, CDR2 SYGVNS. Between the trimmed V and J ends, which lost 6 bases and 1 base, there was a span of 12 bases. This CDR3 has 14 residues. In DNA form, the CDR3 reads TGTGCCAGCAGCGGCCCCACGCGTAACTATGGCTACACCTTC. Its translation is CASSGPTRNYGYTF.

This clone was seen more than once but under ten times. The chain has TRBV9 and TRBJ2-1, with D maybe TRBD2 (5 bases). Trimming shortened V by 3 bases and J by 6 bases, and 16 bases separated the two germline ends. The CDR3 contains 15 residues. Per germline, CDR1 SGDLS and CDR2 YYNGEE. CDR3 region: CASSARSEGPNEQFF. DNA of the CDR3: TGTGCCAGCAGCGCCCGGTCTGAGGGCCCCAATGAGCAGTTCTTC. Together with reference TRBV9 and TRBJ2-1, the CDR3 gives the full variable domain: DSGVTQTPKHLITATGQRVTLRCSPRSGDLSVYWYQQSLDQGLQFLIQYYNGEERAKGNILERFSAQQFPDLHSELNLSSLELGDSALYFCASSARSEGPNEQFFGPGTRLTVL.

V and J are TRBV18 and TRBJ1-4; 7 bases map to TRBD1. This CDR3 is 15 amino acids long. The V and J ends lost 3 bases and 3 bases, in that order; junction bases with no gene match: 4. Germline values: CDR1 KGHSH, CDR2 LQKENI. The CDR3 DNA reads as TGTGCCAGCTCACCCACAGGGGCCCCTAATGAAAAACTGTTTTTT. Amino acid sequence: CASSPTGAPNEKLFF.

A remark on this clone: At one of its ends the junction is not consistent with the germline gene, which may arise from a read error. The chain is built from TRBV28 and TRBJ2-7; D is undetermined. The CDR3 loop spans 14 amino acids. Germline CDR1 MDHEN, CDR2 SYDVKM. The CDR3 DNA is TGTGCCAGCAGGGCACAAAGCCTGTCCTCCGAGCAGTACTTC. Its protein is CASRAQSLSSEQYF.

CDR3 nucleotides: TGTGCCAGCAGCCCAGCGGGACCGTCAGATACGCAGTATTTT. It codes for CASSPAGPSDTQYF. This chain joins TRBV28 and TRBJ2-3; TRBD2 matches 7 bases. The CDR3 runs 14 residues. The germline V gene encodes CDR1 MDHEN and CDR2 SYDVKM. V was pared by 6 bases and J by 4 bases, with 7 bases of the junction left unmatched.

This clone was counted once. The sample has other DNA sequences that encode this CDR3 too. This sequence joins TRBV5-6 and TRBJ2-3; D is perhaps TRBD2 (6 bases). From germline, CDR1 is SGHDT and CDR2 YYEEEE. V was pared by 7 bases and J by 4 bases, with 13 bases between. The CDR3 runs to 13 residues. This CDR3 is CASSWRGADTQYF. The CDR3 DNA sequence: TGTGCCAGCTCGTGGAGGGGAGCAGATACGCAGTATTTT.

This rearrangement joins TRBV6-5 to TRBJ1-6, with D unresolved. Germline lookup yields CDR1 MNHEY and CDR2 SVGAGI. The ends were cut back, 8 bases at V and 9 bases at J, with 8 bases in the middle. The CDR3 has 11 residues. The CDR3 here is CASGSPSPLHF. CDR3 bases: TGTGCCAGCGGAAGCCCTTCACCCCTCCACTTT.

The chain couples TRBV4-3 to TRBJ2-3; 13 nucleotides agree with TRBD2. V shed 4 bases, J shed 1 base, and the junction held 11 bases outside the gene matches. This CDR3 comprises 19 residues. CDR1 and CDR2 (germline): LGHNA, YSLEER. The CDR3 here is CASSLHSLAGGSGTDTQYF. The DNA for the CDR3 is TGCGCCAGCAGCCTCCATTCACTAGCGGGAGGGAGTGGCACAGATACGCAGTATTTT.

This chain's CDR3 is CASSRNDYGYTF. DNA for the CDR3: TGTGCCAGTAGTCGAAATGACTATGGCTACACCTTC. The J gene is TRBJ1-2, the V gene TRBV19, with no clear D. Germline CDR1 reads LNHDA; CDR2 reads SQIVND (reference sequence). V was clipped by 5 bases and J by 3 bases, with 7 bases between them. This CDR3 spans 12 amino acids.

The chain combines TRBV5-1 with TRBJ2-5, with TRBD2 matching 8 bases. V dropped 0 bases and J dropped 4; count of bases not matched to a gene: 5. Germline loops: CDR1 SGHRS, CDR2 YFSETQ. The CDR3 loop spans 15 amino acids. The DNA for the CDR3 is TGCGCCAGCAGCTTGGGGGACCTAGCGGGAGAGACCCAGTACTTC. Protein: CASSLGDLAGETQYF. Full variable domain (missing parts from reference TRBV5-1 and TRBJ2-5): KAGVTQTPRYLIKTRGQQVTLSCSPISGHRSVSWYQQTPGQGLQFLFEYFSETQRNKGNFPGRFSGRQFSNSRSEMNVSTLELGDSALYLCASSLGDLAGETQYFGPGTRLLVL.

The V gene is TRBV18, the J gene TRBJ1-5; no definite D call. Trimming left V 2 bases short and J 0 bases short, with 8 bases between. Per the germline V gene, CDR1 is KGHSH and CDR2 is LQKENI. The CDR3 consists of 15 residues. The CDR3 region is CASSPNVDSNQPQHF. In DNA form, the CDR3 reads TGTGCCAGCTCACCAAACGTGGATAGCAATCAGCCCCAGCATTTT.

The chain recombines TRBV5-5 with TRBJ1-1; 7 bases are a match to TRBD1. The V gene's germline CDR1 is SGHKS and CDR2 YYEKEE (reference sequence). The CDR3 consists of 13 residues. After removal of 4 bases from V and 4 bases from J, the junction contained 4 bases not matched to a gene. The CDR3: CASSLDRRTEAFF. The CDR3, as DNA: TGTGCCAGCAGCCTGGACAGGCGCACTGAAGCTTTCTTT. Using reference TRBV5-5 and TRBJ1-1 for the parts outside the CDR3, the full variable domain is DAGVTQSPTHLIKTRGQQVTLRCSPISGHKSVSWYQQVLGQGPQFIFQYYEKEERGRGNFPDRFSARQFPNYSSELNVNALLLGDSALYLCASSLDRRTEAFFGQGTRLTVV.

In its sample, this clone was seen a few times. The chain couples TRBV30 to TRBJ2-4; unclear D gene. V lost 5 bases to trimming and J lost 0 bases, with 14 bases between them. The CDR3 runs 15 residues. Germline values: CDR1 GTSNPN, CDR2 SVGIG (reference sequence). CDR3 in DNA: TGTGCCTGGGAAAACGTGGGATCAGCCAAAAACATTCAGTACTTC. Amino acids: CAWENVGSAKNIQYF.

The V and J genes are TRBV27 and TRBJ2-4; 9 bases match TRBD1. Germline values: CDR1 MNHEY, CDR2 SMNVEV (reference sequence). V dropped 5 bases and J dropped 1; count of bases not matched to a gene: 9. The CDR3 spans 17 residues. In nucleotides, the CDR3 is TGTGCCAGCAGTCCCCGGGACAGGGAGGTCGCCAAAAACATTCAGTACTTC. Translated: CASSPRDREVAKNIQYF.

This clone has just one count. The chain recombines TRBV15 with TRBJ2-2; D is perhaps TRBD1 or TRBD2 (6 bases each). Germline CDR1 LNHNV, CDR2 YYDKDF (reference sequence). V gave up 8 bases and J gave up 7 bases, with 14 bases separating them. The CDR3 covers 13 residues. For the CDR3, the DNA is TGTGCCACCGGGGGGCAGCGCGGCGGGGAGCTGTTTTTT. It codes for CATGGQRGGELFF.

As regards this clone: Other DNA sequences from this sample encode an identical CDR3 as well. The chain links TRBV5-1 to TRBJ1-2; a possible D gene is TRBD1 (6 bases). The CDR3 sequence is 12 residues long. The V gene lost 0 bases and the J gene lost 8 bases, with 8 bases spanning the gap. Germline V gene data show CDR1 as SGHRS and CDR2 as YFSETQ. The CDR3 sequence: CASSLEGVGYTF. In DNA form, the CDR3 reads TGCGCCAGCAGCTTGGAGGGGGTCGGCTACACCTTC.

The V and J genes are TRBV5-1 and TRBJ2-2, with D perhaps TRBD1 (6 bases). The CDR3 is 13 residues long. Germline values: CDR1 SGHRS, CDR2 YFSETQ. Trimming shortened V by 8 bases and J by 6 bases, and 14 bases separated the two germline ends. CDR3: CASILQGAGELFF. The CDR3 DNA follows: TGCGCCAGTATCTTACAGGGTGCCGGGGAGCTGTTTTTT.

The chain recombines TRBV18 with TRBJ1-2, with D hard to call. From germline, CDR1 is KGHSH and CDR2 LQKENI. Trimming pared 2 bases from V and 3 bases from J, leaving 16 bases between. CDR3 length: 16 residues. The CDR3 region has the DNA TGTGCCAGCTCACCAACCACGACGGCTGAGGACTATGGCTACACCTTC. It yields the protein CASSPTTTAEDYGYTF.